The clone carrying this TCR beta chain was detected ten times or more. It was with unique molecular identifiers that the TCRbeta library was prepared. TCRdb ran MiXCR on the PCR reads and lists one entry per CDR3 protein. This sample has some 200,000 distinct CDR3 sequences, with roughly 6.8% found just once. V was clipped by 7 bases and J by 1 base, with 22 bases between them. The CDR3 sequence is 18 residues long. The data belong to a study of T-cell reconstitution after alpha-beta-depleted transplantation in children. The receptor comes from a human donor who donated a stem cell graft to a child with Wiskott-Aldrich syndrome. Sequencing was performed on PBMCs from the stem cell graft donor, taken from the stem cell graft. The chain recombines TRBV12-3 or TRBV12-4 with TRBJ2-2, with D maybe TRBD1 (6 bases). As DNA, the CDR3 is TGTGCCAGCACCCCAAGCCAGGGGACGACAGTGAACACCGGGGAGCTGTTTTTT. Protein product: CASTPSQGTTVNTGELFF.